A selection of T cell receptor beta chains follows, all from one sample in a study of blood T cell repertoires in COVID-19. Here immunoSEQ multiplex PCR was the method, and the copy in TCRdb shows in-frame clones only, minus some. The profile shows 150,000 or so clones, less than 90% of them singletons. Sequencing was performed on peripheral blood. These receptors originate from a man aged 55 to 70 with acute or convalescent COVID-19. The CDR3 runs from the conserved cysteine through the conserved F or W. A D gene is named only where the DNA matches it firmly. A clone size is listed for some rows: how often the clone was seen (once, few, many), or a class if it is expanded.

TRBJ2-1,TRBV7-6,TRBD2,NA,TGTGCCAGCAGCTTATATGTAACGGGAGGCAATGAGCAGTTCTTC,CASSLYVTGGNEQFF
TRBJ1-4,TRBV18,NA,NA,TGTGCCAGCTCACCAGGAGGTCCTGTGGGTGAAAAACTGTTTTTT,CASSPGGPVGEKLFF
TRBJ1-1,TRBV18,NA,once,TGTGCCAGCTCACCCGCCCGGGATAATGAAGCTTTCTTT,CASSPARDNEAFF
TRBJ1-6,TRBV10-3,NA,once,TGTGCCATCAGTGTCAGGAATAATTCACCCCTCCACTTT,CAISVRNNSPLHF
TRBJ1-4,TRBV3-1/TRBV3-2,TRBD1,NA,TGTGCCAGCAGCTTCCCGAGACAGGGTAATGAAAAACTGTTTTTT,CASSFPRQGNEKLFF
TRBJ1-1,TRBV18,NA,once,TGTGCCAGCTCTCAATACGCGGGGGCTGGGAGTACTGAAGCTTTCTTT,CASSQYAGAGSTEAFF
TRBJ1-5,TRBV19,NA,NA,TGTGCCAGTAGCCGGGGACTCTCGGGTCAGCCCCAGCATTTT,CASSRGLSGQPQHF
TRBJ1-6,TRBV3-1/TRBV3-2,TRBD1,NA,TGTGCCAGCAGCGCGGGGACAGGCCTTAATTCACCCCTCCACTTT,CASSAGTGLNSPLHF
TRBJ2-1,TRBV2,NA,NA,TGTGCCAGCAGGGCTGGGTCTAGCTCCTACAATGAGCAGTTCTTC,CASRAGSSSYNEQFF
TRBJ1-5,TRBV19,NA,NA,TGTGCCAGTACCTCGTACGAAGGAGACCAGCCCCAGCATTTT,CASTSYEGDQPQHF
TRBJ2-7,TRBV5-4,NA,NA,TGTGCCAGCAGCTCGCGGAGGGACTTCTCCTACGAGCAGTACTTC,CASSSRRDFSYEQYF
TRBJ2-7,TRBV6-1,TRBD2,NA,TGTGCCAGCAGTGACTACGGGCGGGGGGCGCCCGGCGAGCAGTACTTC,CASSDYGRGAPGEQYF
TRBJ1-1,TRBV7-6,NA,NA,TGTGCCAGCAGCTTTAAGGGCGGGGGCGAGGGTGAAGCTTTCTTT,CASSFKGGGEGEAFF
TRBJ1-6,TRBV7-3,NA,few,TGTGCCAGCAGCTTATTCAGGGAATCACCCCTCCACTTT,CASSLFRESPLHF
TRBJ1-6,TRBV29-1,NA,NA,TGCAGCGCCGGGGACTCCCTGTATTCACCCCTCCACTTT,CSAGDSLYSPLHF
TRBJ2-5,TRBV7-2,TRBD1,NA,TGTGCCAGCAGCTTATACAGGGGTGGAGAGACCCAGTACTTC,CASSLYRGGETQYF
TRBJ1-1,TRBV19,TRBD1,NA,TGTGCCAGTAGTATGTGGGACAGGAGGACTGAAGCTTTCTTT,CASSMWDRRTEAFF
TRBJ2-5,TRBV25-1,NA,NA,TGTGCCAGCAGTGAATTACCCCTATCGGGGGGCGGGGAGACCCAGTACTTC,CASSELPLSGGGETQYF
TRBJ2-1,TRBV19,TRBD1,NA,TGTGCCAGTAGTCCGGGGACAGAATACAATGAGCAGTTCTTC,CASSPGTEYNEQFF
TRBJ1-2,TRBV19,NA,NA,TGTGCCAGTAGTTGGGTAGTGACAGCGGGTGGCTACACCTTC,CASSWVVTAGGYTF
TRBJ2-3,TRBV7-8,NA,NA,TGTGCCAGCAGCTTACGTACAGACGATACGCAGTATTTT,CASSLRTDDTQYF
TRBJ2-5,TRBV5-1,NA,NA,TGCGCCAGCAGAAACTCCTACCAAGAGACCCAGTACTTC,CASRNSYQETQYF
TRBJ2-5,TRBV7-9,TRBD1,NA,TGTGCCAGCAGCTTAGAGGGGGCCCTTAGAGAGACCCAGTACTTC,CASSLEGALRETQYF
TRBJ1-1,TRBV5-1,NA,NA,TGCGCCAGCAGCTTGGCCCAGATCTCTGAAGCTTTCTTT,CASSLAQISEAFF
TRBJ2-7,TRBV28,NA,NA,TGTGCCAGCGCCGGCGGAACCTACGAGCAGTACTTC,CASAGGTYEQYF
TRBJ1-3,TRBV29-1,NA,NA,TGCAGCGTTGATGTCACTCGCTCTGGAAACACCATATATTTT,CSVDVTRSGNTIYF
TRBJ2-1,TRBV2,NA,NA,TGTGCCACCGACAACTACAATGAGCAGTTCTTC,CATDNYNEQFF
TRBJ1-1,TRBV5-1,TRBD1,NA,TGCGCCAGCAGTCTGACCGGGACAGGGAACACTGAAGCTTTCTTT,CASSLTGTGNTEAFF
TRBJ2-2,TRBV10-3,NA,once,TGTGCCATCAGTGAGCAGGGTTACACCGGGGAGCTGTTTTTT,CAISEQGYTGELFF
TRBJ2-7,TRBV29-1,NA,NA,TGCAGCTCCGTCGGTCAGGGGCCGTCCGAGCAGTACTTC,CSSVGQGPSEQYF
TRBJ1-5,TRBV19,NA,NA,TGTGCCAGTAGTACGGGGGATCCCAATCAGCCCCAGCATTTT,CASSTGDPNQPQHF
TRBJ1-2,TRBV2,NA,few,TGTGCCAGCAGTGTGGGCAGAGGCTACACCTTC,CASSVGRGYTF
TRBJ1-3,TRBV7-3,NA,NA,TGTGCCAGCAGCTTAACGCTGGTATCCAGCTCTGGAAACACCATATATTTT,CASSLTLVSSSGNTIYF
TRBJ1-5,TRBV2,NA,NA,TGTGCCAGCAGTAGACAGACTCTTCGCAATCAGCCCCAGCATTTT,CASSRQTLRNQPQHF
TRBJ1-2,TRBV6-6,NA,once,TGTGCCAGCAGTTACAAACTTTACTATGGCTACACCTTC,CASSYKLYYGYTF
TRBJ1-4,TRBV6-5,TRBD1,NA,TGTGCCAGCAGGAGCAGGGGGCGCGGTGAAAAACTGTTTTTT,CASRSRGRGEKLFF
TRBJ1-5,TRBV12-3/TRBV12-4,NA,NA,TGTGCCAGCAGGAGGGAGCCAAATCAGCCCCAGCATTTT,CASRREPNQPQHF
TRBJ1-2,TRBV18,TRBD1,NA,TGTGCCAGCTCTCCAGACAGGGCGCTTGGCTACACCTTC,CASSPDRALGYTF
TRBJ2-3,TRBV11-3,NA,NA,TGTGCCAGCAGCTTATATAGCACAGATACGCAGTATTTT,CASSLYSTDTQYF
TRBJ2-1,TRBV5-4,NA,NA,TGTGCCAGCCAGGGGGGTGCCTACAATGAGCAGTTCTTC,CASQGGAYNEQFF
TRBJ2-7,TRBV3-1/TRBV3-2,TRBD2,NA,TGTGCCAGCAGCCAAATCGGGGGGGGGAGTTCCCCTGAGCAGTACTTC,CASSQIGGGSSPEQYF
TRBJ2-1,TRBV5-1,NA,NA,TGCGCCAGCAGCTTGGCATTAGCCCATGAGCAGTTCTTC,CASSLALAHEQFF
TRBJ2-1,TRBV6-2/TRBV6-3,TRBD2,NA,TGTGCCAGCAGTTATTTGGTTAGCGGGAGGGCCAGTGAGCAGTTCTTC,CASSYLVSGRASEQFF
TRBJ1-1,TRBV5-1,NA,NA,TGCGCCAGCAGCCTCCGGGGGGAAGCTTTCTTT,CASSLRGEAFF
TRBJ2-1,TRBV27,TRBD2,NA,TGTGCCAGCAGTTTAACGGCGGGAGATATCAATGAGCAGTTCTTC,CASSLTAGDINEQFF
TRBJ2-1,TRBV24-1,TRBD1,NA,TGTGCCACCAGTGATTTTAATCTAGGACAGGGGAACAATGAGCAGTTCTTC,CATSDFNLGQGNNEQFF
TRBJ2-3,TRBV11-2,NA,NA,TGTGCCAGCAGCCCGGATTTCGGGCGGGGCACAGATACGCAGTATTTT,CASSPDFGRGTDTQYF
TRBJ2-5,TRBV6-1,NA,NA,TGTGCCAGCAGTGAAGCTCAGACATTGCAAGAGACCCAGTACTTC,CASSEAQTLQETQYF
TRBJ1-1,TRBV7-3,NA,NA,TGTGCCAGCAGTCCACAGGGTGTGAACACTGAAGCTTTCTTT,CASSPQGVNTEAFF
TRBJ1-2,TRBV27,NA,NA,TGTGCCACTGGCGCAGGGGCGGACTATGGCTACACCTTC,CATGAGADYGYTF